These 4 T cell receptor beta chains originate from one sample sequenced in a study of blood T cell repertoires in COVID-19. Measured with immunoSEQ multiplex PCR; TCRdb has only the in-frame clones, and not every one. Of 55,000 to 80,000 clones listed, around 91% are singletons. Input material: peripheral blood. The receptors were gathered from a man between 50 and 59 years old with acute or convalescent COVID-19.

V gene TRBV7-2 combines with J gene TRBJ2-5; a weak D match, TRBD1 (5 bases). The CDR3 spans 15 residues. From germline, CDR1 is SGHTA and CDR2 FQGNSA. The V end was cut by 2 bases, the J end by 2 bases, with 12 bases between. In DNA form, the CDR3 reads TGTGCCAGCAGCTTAATCCTCGGACATCAAGAGACCCAGTACTTC. This codes for CASSLILGHQETQYF.

The rearrangement uses TRBV11-3 and TRBJ1-1; D is ambiguous. V was clipped by 0 bases and J by 4 bases, with 6 bases between them. Germline loops: CDR1 SGHNT, CDR2 YENEEA. CDR3 size: 13 residues. For the CDR3, the DNA is TGTGCCAGCAGCTTAGAACCAGGCACTGAAGCTTTCTTT. It yields the protein CASSLEPGTEAFF.

The chain joins TRBV5-4 to TRBJ2-7; 8 nucleotides line up with TRBD1. CDR1 is SGHNT, CDR2 YYREEE, per germline (reference sequence). V shed 4 bases and J 3 bases; nucleotides not matched to a gene: 6. The CDR3 consists of 14 residues. CDR3 DNA: TGTGCCAGCAGCACCGGGACAGGAGACTACGAGCAGTACGTC. It translates to CASSTGTGDYEQYV.

The CDR3 sequence: CASRPRRGPKNIQYF. CDR3 nucleotides: TGTGCCAGCAGACCCCGGAGGGGTCCCAAAAACATTCAGTACTTC. The chain couples TRBV3-1 (or the pseudogene TRBV3-2) to TRBJ2-4; possibly TRBD2 for D (6 bases). Trimming shortened V by 6 bases and J by 2 bases, and 14 bases separated the two germline ends. In germline, CDR1 is LGHDT, CDR2 YNNKEL (reference sequence). This CDR3 comprises 15 residues.